A single sample gave rise to the 9 T cell receptor beta chains below, sequenced in a study of blood T cell repertoires in COVID-19. Sequenced by immunoSEQ multiplex PCR; TCRdb stores in-frame clones only, minus some. This sample has approximately 120,000 clones, with approximately 74% found just once. The specimen was peripheral blood. These receptors came from an elderly man with COVID-19, enrolled during active disease.

CDR3 in DNA: TGCAGCGTTGAGGGACAGACCAGGTACTATGGCTACACCTTC. It codes for CSVEGQTRYYGYTF. This sequence joins TRBV29-1 and TRBJ1-2; TRBD1 matches 7 bases. Looked up from germline, CDR1 is SQVTM and CDR2 is ANQGSEA. V lost 3 bases and J lost 3; bases outside the gene matches: 7. The CDR3 totals 14 residues.

This clone was counted many times. The rearrangement links TRBV7-2 to TRBJ2-3; D not resolved. The V end was cut by 5 bases, the J end by 1 base, with 13 bases between. The CDR3 contains 15 residues. CDR1 is SGHTA, CDR2 FQGNSA, per germline. The CDR3 DNA reads TGTGCCAGCAGCCCGATCTCGACTGGCACAGATACGCAGTATTTT. Its protein is CASSPISTGTDTQYF.

The gene calls are TRBV9 and TRBJ1-6; 7 nucleotides match TRBD1. The CDR3 has 14 amino acids. J was trimmed by 11 bases and V by 0 bases; bases with no gene match: 5. The germline V gene encodes CDR1 SGDLS and CDR2 YYNGEE. The CDR3 coding sequence is TGTGCCAGCAGCGTAGGACAGGGTCAGGCACCCCTCCACTTT. This sequence encodes CASSVGQGQAPLHF.

The chain employs TRBV3-1 (or the pseudogene TRBV3-2) and TRBJ2-2; D is unclear. This CDR3 is 15 amino acids long. Germline CDR1 reads LGHDT; CDR2 reads YNNKEL (reference sequence). Trimming removed 3 bases at V and 3 bases at J, with 11 bases between. The CDR3, as DNA: TGTGCCAGCAGCCAGGAGACCAAGGACACCGGGGAGCTGTTTTTT. It translates to CASSQETKDTGELFF.

The chain has TRBV10-3 and TRBJ2-5, with 7 bases aligning to TRBD1. The V segment lost 5 bases and the J segment 2 bases; nucleotides outside the gene matches: 5. There are 14 residues in the CDR3. The germline gives CDR1 ENHRY, CDR2 SYGVKD. The CDR3 region has the DNA TGTGCCATCAGTCCCCAGACAGGGCAAGAGACCCAGTACTTC. The encoded protein is CAISPQTGQETQYF.

The chain combines TRBV6-5 with TRBJ2-3; TRBD2 aligns across 7 bases. The trim removed 4 bases at V and 0 bases at J, leaving 4 bases unmatched. The germline V gene has CDR1 MNHEY and CDR2 SVGAGI. This CDR3 has 15 residues. The CDR3 loop is CASSWVSGSTDTQYF. The CDR3 DNA reads as TGTGCCAGCAGTTGGGTTAGCGGGAGCACAGATACGCAGTATTTT.

This chain joins TRBV19 and TRBJ2-5; 10 bases match TRBD2. V trimming: 4 bases; J trimming: 10 bases; junction bases outside the gene matches: 6. CDR3 length: 13 amino acids. Germline-derived CDR1 and CDR2 are LNHDA and SQIVND (reference sequence). The CDR3 loop is CASSSSSGSDQYF. The CDR3, as DNA: TGTGCCAGTAGTAGTTCTAGCGGGAGCGACCAGTACTTC.

CDR3 amino acids: CASRLGLAGSSRGAYEQYF. The CDR3 nucleotides are TGTGCAAGTCGCTTAGGGCTAGCGGGGTCCTCTAGGGGGGCCTACGAGCAGTACTTC. This chain connects TRBV12-2 to TRBJ2-7; the table assigns TRBD2, which was not confirmed against the DNA. TRBV12-2 is tagged as a pseudogene. This CDR3 is built from 19 residues.

CDR3 loop: CASGRGDNSPLHF. The CDR3 DNA reads TGTGCCAGCGGTCGGGGGGATAATTCACCCCTCCACTTT. The rearrangement joins TRBV2 to TRBJ1-6; tentatively, D is TRBD1 (5 bases). In germline, CDR1 is SNHLY, CDR2 FYNNEI. Trimming left V 8 bases short and J 5 bases short, with 10 bases between. The CDR3 is 13 amino acids.